Included here is one TCR beta chain sequence, with context. Its cognate antigen is unknown. A library of TCRbeta sequences, prepared with unique molecular identifiers, was generated. TCRdb reprocessed the PCR reads via MiXCR and lists one record per CDR3 protein. The table includes about 980,000 distinct CDR3 sequences, roughly 29% detected once. The data originate from a study of T-cell reconstitution after alpha-beta-depleted transplantation in children. Findings of the study overall: T-cell counts and diversity at one year following transplant were attributed mainly to newly produced T cells. The study traced high day-60 TCRbeta diversity in some patients to surviving recipient T cells and thymic progenitors. Several hundred expanded graft clones reportedly were the source of alpha-beta T cells about two months after transplant.

The CDR3 totals 15 residues. The V and J ends lost 6 bases and 5 bases, in that order; junction bases with no gene match: 8. Germline loops: CDR1 DFQATT, CDR2 SNEGSKA (reference sequence). The material was PBMCs, mostly from graft donor cells, obtained 360 days after TCRalphabeta/CD19-depleted stem cell transplant. The chain is built from TRBV20-1 and TRBJ1-6; 9 positions agree with TRBD1. This TCR came from a boy under three years old who had a stem cell transplant for SCID, so the T cells may come from the graft donor. CDR3: CSALPGQGDNSPLHF. CDR3 DNA: TGCAGTGCCCTTCCGGGACAGGGCGATAATTCACCCCTCCACTTT.